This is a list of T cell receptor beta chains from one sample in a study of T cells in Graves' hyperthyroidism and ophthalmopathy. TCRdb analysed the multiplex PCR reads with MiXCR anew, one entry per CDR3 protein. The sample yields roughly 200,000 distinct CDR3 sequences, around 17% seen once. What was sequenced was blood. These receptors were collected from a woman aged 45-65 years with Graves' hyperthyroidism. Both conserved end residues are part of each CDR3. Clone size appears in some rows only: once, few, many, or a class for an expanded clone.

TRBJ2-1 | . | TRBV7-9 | CASSLIGTGDINEQFF
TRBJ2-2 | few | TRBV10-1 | CASSEVNTGELFF
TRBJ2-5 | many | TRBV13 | CASSLQSQETQYF
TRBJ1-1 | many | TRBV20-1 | CSARRRQGSNTEAFF
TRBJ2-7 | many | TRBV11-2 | CASSFGTTVYEQYF
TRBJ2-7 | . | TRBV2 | CASSVFHEQYF
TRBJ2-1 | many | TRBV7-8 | CASSSGDHSYNEQFF
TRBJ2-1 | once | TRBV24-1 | CATSDPKREGLRNEQFF
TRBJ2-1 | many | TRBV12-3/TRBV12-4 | CASSPGLTYNEQFF
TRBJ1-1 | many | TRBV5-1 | CASSSAQGSTEAFF
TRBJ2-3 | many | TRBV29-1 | CSVGDRGPSTDTQYF
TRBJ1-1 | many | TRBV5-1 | CASSIVGGRATEAFF
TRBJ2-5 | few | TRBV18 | CASSPGPGQGAWETQYF
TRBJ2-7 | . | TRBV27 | CASSLYPASYEQYF
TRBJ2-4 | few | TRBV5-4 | CASSGGGTKNIQYF
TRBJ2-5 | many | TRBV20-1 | CSARDLFRASGGFQETQYF
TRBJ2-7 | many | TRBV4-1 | CASSQAGTGVYAQYF
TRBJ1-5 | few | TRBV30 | CAWSGGSNQPQHF
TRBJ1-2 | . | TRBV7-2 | CASSFLEAKAYGYTF
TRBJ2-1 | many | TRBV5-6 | CASSSGADRATGYNEQFF
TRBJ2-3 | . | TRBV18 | CASSPLQGTDTQYF
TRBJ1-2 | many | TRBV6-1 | CASKLQGTYGYTF
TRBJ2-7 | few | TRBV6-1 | CASSEASDASYEQYF
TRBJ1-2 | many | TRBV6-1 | CASSPTGTYGYTF
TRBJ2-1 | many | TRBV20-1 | CSARADNEQFF
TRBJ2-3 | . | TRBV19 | CASSSPRTRGSTDTQYF
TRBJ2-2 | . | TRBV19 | CASAPHRQNTGELFF
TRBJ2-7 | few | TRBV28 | CASSGTGTYYEQYF
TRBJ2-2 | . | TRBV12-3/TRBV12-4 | CAIETYTNTGELFF
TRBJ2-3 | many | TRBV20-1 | CSAPPRRLFGDTQYF
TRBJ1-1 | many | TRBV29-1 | CSAGALGTEAFF
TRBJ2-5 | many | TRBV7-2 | CASSFIRDSETQYF
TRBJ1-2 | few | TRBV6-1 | CASSEWGAVSYGYTF
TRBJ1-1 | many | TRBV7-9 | CASSFSPGSMNTEAFF
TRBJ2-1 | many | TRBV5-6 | CASDTRRLADNEQFF
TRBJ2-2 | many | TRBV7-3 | CASSLEAGGKAGELFF
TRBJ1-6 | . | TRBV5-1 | CASSPNLQGRNSPLHF
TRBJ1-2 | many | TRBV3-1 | CASSQGITYGYTF
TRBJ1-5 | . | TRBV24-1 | CATSPGDSNQPQHF
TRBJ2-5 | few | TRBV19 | CASSATGGGQETQYF
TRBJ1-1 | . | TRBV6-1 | CASTPDRGFRGTEAFF
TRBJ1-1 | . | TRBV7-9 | CASSLLWGTEAFF
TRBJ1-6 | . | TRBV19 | CASNQGPDNSPLHF
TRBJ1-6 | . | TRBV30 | CAWRQGYNSPLHF
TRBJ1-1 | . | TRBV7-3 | CASSPAGVDTEAFF
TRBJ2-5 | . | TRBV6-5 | CASSWASQETQYF
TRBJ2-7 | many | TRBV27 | CASSPQLRAPTYEQYF
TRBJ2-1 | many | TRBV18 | CASSPGRGTHNEQFF
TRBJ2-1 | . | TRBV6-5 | CASSYLAGVGSYNEQFF
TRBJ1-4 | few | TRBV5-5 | CASRTAGTGREKLFF
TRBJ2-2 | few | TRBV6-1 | CASSFANTGELFF
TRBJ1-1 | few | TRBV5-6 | CASSSTGERTEAFF